This T cell receptor (beta chain) came from a study of T cell responses to AZD1222 COVID-19 vaccine. Study-wide results and caveats: At 160-218 and 743-854, vaccine-associated CD4 TCRs were dominant, and they spanned spike. Rises in breadth and depth of Spike-specific TCRs came after two AZD1222 doses. The donors showed a predominance of white British ancestry and of females, with possible underestimation of clonal diversity.

TCRdb's copy holds only in-frame clones and misses some; the assay was immunoSEQ multiplex PCR. The sample includes under 150,000 clones, roughly 90% seen only once; the top ten take 7.5%. This clone was recorded once. Its antigen is not known. Germline V gene sequence: CDR1 SNHLY, CDR2 FYNNEI. The CDR3 runs 15 residues. The V gene lost 5 bases and the J gene lost 0 bases, with 10 bases spanning the gap. The specimen comprised peripheral blood, sampled on day 0 of AZD1222 vaccination. This rearrangement joins TRBV2 to TRBJ1-4; TRBD1 is a possible D gene (5 bases). The sequence derives from an adult in good health. The CDR3 region has the DNA TGTGCCAGCAGTTTGACAGCTGCAACTAATGAAAAACTGTTTTTT. It codes for CASSLTAATNEKLFF.